This T cell receptor (beta chain) was recorded in a study of T cell responses to AZD1222 COVID-19 vaccine. From germline, CDR1 is SGHAT and CDR2 FQNNGV. V dropped 0 bases and J dropped 10 bases, with 9 bases sitting between them. The length of the CDR3 is 12 residues. Profiled with immunoSEQ multiplex PCR; TCRdb holds only in-frame clones, not every one. The sample shows tens of thousands of clones, about 89% of them seen only once. In this sample, this clone turned up once. This chain uses TRBV11-2 with TRBJ1-1, with D possibly matching TRBD1 (6 bases). This clonotype was obtained from an adult who received the MenACWY meningococcal vaccine as a control. Sample: peripheral blood, taken 28 days after the second dose of the MenACWY control vaccine. The CDR3 loop reads CASSLEADRAFF. The CDR3 DNA reads as TGTGCCAGCAGCTTAGAGGCGGACAGAGCTTTCTTT.